What follows are 21 T cell receptor beta chains derived from one specimen sequenced in a study of read filtering for tumor transcriptome and immune sequencing. Molecular barcoded adaptors covering alpha/delta and beta/gamma chains were used on roughly 370 ng RNA. MiXCR, run by TCRdb on the reads, gives a single entry per CDR3 protein. The table records more than 70,000 distinct CDR3 sequences, under 25% of them present only once. Specimen: a population of CD138-negative cells sorted from bone marrow. The receptors here all came from a donor over 35 with multiple myeloma.

This chain connects TRBV29-1 to TRBJ1-1; D not certain. This CDR3 has 12 amino acids. Per the germline V gene, CDR1 is SQVTM and CDR2 is ANQGSEA. V lost 3 bases and J 6 bases, leaving 11 bases between the germline ends. CDR3 coding DNA: TGCAGCGTTGATCTAGGAATGGCTGAAGCTTTCTTT. Protein product: CSVDLGMAEAFF.

Note on this clonotype: A junction boundary mismatches the germline segment, possibly from a read error. The V call is TRBV6-5, the J call TRBJ1-1, with no clear D. From germline, CDR1 is MNHEY and CDR2 SVGAGI. CDR3 length equals 15 residues. CDR3 nucleotides: TGTGCCAGCAGAGCTGCGTCGGGGTTCGTCACTGAAGCTCTCTTT. It translates to CASRAASGFVTEALF.

About this clonotype: Germline and junction disagree at one end, which may indicate a read error. The chain uses TRBV11-2 and TRBJ2-2; TRBD2 is a possible D gene (7 bases). CDR3 length equals 12 residues. From germline, CDR1 is SGHAT and CDR2 FQNNGV. CDR3 in DNA: TGTGCCAGCAGCTTCGGATCCGGGGGGCTGTCTTTT. Translation: CASSFGSGGLSF.

By its share, this clonotype is medium-sized. The chain is built from TRBV7-9 and TRBJ2-2; possible D gene TRBD1, 5 bases. Trimming shortened V by 7 bases and J by 3 bases, and 21 bases separated the two germline ends. The V gene's germline CDR1 is SEHNR and CDR2 FQNEAQ (reference sequence). The CDR3 spans 17 residues. This CDR3 is CASTLSTRVWDTGELFF. The CDR3 nucleotides read TGTGCCAGCACCCTAAGTACCAGGGTATGGGACACCGGGGAGCTGTTTTTT.

In this sample, this clonotype turned up many times. This chain uses TRBV6-2 or TRBV6-3 with TRBJ2-3; D is ambiguous. The CDR3 totals 11 residues. Trimming cost V 6 bases and J 4 bases, with 5 bases left between them. Germline loops: CDR1 MNHEY, CDR2 SVGEGT. The CDR3 region has the DNA TGTGCCAGCAGGAGCCCAGATACGCAGTATTTT. It codes for CASRSPDTQYF.

This clonotype was seen at least ten times. The chain uses TRBV5-1 and TRBJ1-1, with a tentative D call TRBD1 (6 bases). The CDR3 covers 13 residues. Trimming pared 1 base from V and 5 bases from J, leaving 9 bases between. Germline CDR1 reads SGHRS; CDR2 reads YFSETQ. The CDR3 DNA is TGCGCCAGCAGCTTGTTTACAGGGACTGAAGCTTTCTTT. This codes for CASSLFTGTEAFF.

The sample holds a few counts of this clonotype. The V and J genes are TRBV9 and TRBJ2-3, with D unresolved. The germline V gene has CDR1 SGDLS and CDR2 YYNGEE. CDR3 length equals 13 residues. Trimming pared 6 bases from V and 0 bases from J, leaving 8 bases between. The CDR3 region is CASNKWSTDTQYF. The CDR3 DNA is TGTGCCAGCAACAAATGGAGCACAGATACGCAGTATTTT.

This clonotype appeared many times. J is TRBJ2-3 and V is TRBV5-6, with TRBD2 identical over 9 bases. The junction had 15 bases not matched to a gene; V was cut back by 5 bases and J by 5 bases. Germline lookup yields CDR1 SGHDT and CDR2 YYEEEE. The CDR3 contains 17 residues. The CDR3 DNA follows: TGTGCCAGCAGTTCCGGCGCGTTAGCGGGGGCAGGAGATACGCAGTATTTT. Amino acid sequence: CASSSGALAGAGDTQYF.

This clonotype appeared many times. The chain uses TRBV29-1 and TRBJ1-1; a weak D match, TRBD1 (5 bases). In germline, CDR1 is SQVTM, CDR2 ANQGSEA. The CDR3 spans 14 residues. V lost 4 bases to trimming and J lost 6 bases, with 18 bases between them. The CDR3 here is CSVGFGSRVSEAFF. For the CDR3, the DNA is TGCAGCGTTGGTTTTGGCAGCAGGGTTTCTGAAGCTTTCTTT. The whole variable domain, remainder taken from reference TRBV29-1 and TRBJ1-1, is SAVISQKPSRDICQRGTSLTIQCQVDSQVTMMFWYRQQPGQSLTLIATANQGSEATYESGFVIDKFPISRPNLTFSTLTVSNMSPEDSSIYLCSVGFGSRVSEAFFGQGTRLTVV.

The chain recombines TRBV10-3 with TRBJ1-2; 7 nucleotides agree with TRBD1. The V segment lost 3 bases and the J segment 4 bases; nucleotides outside the gene matches: 5. CDR3 size: 14 residues. CDR1 and CDR2 (germline): ENHRY, SYGVKD. The CDR3 region has the DNA TGTGCCATCAGTGAACGACAGGGAACCTATGGCTACACCTTC. It translates to CAISERQGTYGYTF.

This chain connects TRBV29-1 to TRBJ2-1; the match to TRBD1 covers 8 bases. Germline CDR1 reads SQVTM; CDR2 reads ANQGSEA. Trimming cost V 7 bases and J 2 bases; bases outside gene matches: 7. The CDR3 is 14 residues long. The CDR3 reads CSGLPGGTYNEQFF. As DNA, the CDR3 is TGCAGCGGTCTGCCAGGGGGCACCTACAATGAGCAGTTCTTC.

This clonotype was counted at least ten times. In DNA form, the CDR3 reads TGTGCCAGCAGCCCAGGCGGGGGCCCCTACGAGCAGTACTTC. Protein: CASSPGGGPYEQYF. V is TRBV3-1 and J is TRBJ2-7, with a possible D match to TRBD2 (7 bases). This CDR3 is 14 amino acids long. Per the germline V gene, CDR1 is LGHDT and CDR2 is YNNKEL (reference sequence). V was pared by 4 bases and J by 2 bases, with 12 bases between.

On this clonotype: This may come from a read error, since a much larger clone is one base off. The chain combines TRBV27 with TRBJ2-7, with D maybe TRBD2 (7 bases). Germline CDR1 and CDR2: MNHEY and SMNVEV (reference sequence). This CDR3 is built from 14 residues. CDR3 DNA: TGTACCAGCAGTGGGGGCGGGGGTTCCCTCGAGCAGTACTTC. It is translated as CTSSGGGGSLEQYF.

This clonotype was detected ten times or more. V and J are TRBV29-1 and TRBJ2-3, with D hard to call. Between the trimmed V and J ends, which lost 6 bases and 2 bases, there was a span of 12 bases. Germline lookup yields CDR1 SQVTM and CDR2 ANQGSEA. The CDR3 totals 13 residues. The CDR3 loop reads CSVGNSFTDTQYF. The CDR3 DNA reads TGCAGCGTCGGTAACAGTTTCACAGATACGCAGTATTTT.

The V and J genes are TRBV5-1 and TRBJ1-1, with TRBD1 identical over 7 bases. The V segment lost 0 bases and the J segment 6 bases; nucleotides outside the gene matches: 2. Germline V gives CDR1 SGHRS, CDR2 YFSETQ. The CDR3 is made up of 13 amino acids. CDR3 protein: CASSLVGGSEAFF. The DNA of the CDR3 is TGCGCCAGCAGCTTGGTAGGGGGCTCTGAAGCTTTCTTT. Combining the CDR3 with reference TRBV5-1 and TRBJ1-1 gives the whole variable domain KAGVTQTPRYLIKTRGQQVTLSCSPISGHRSVSWYQQTPGQGLQFLFEYFSETQRNKGNFPGRFSGRQFSNSRSEMNVSTLELGDSALYLCASSLVGGSEAFFGQGTRLTVV.

This clonotype showed up just a few times. The CDR3 ends on some other residue instead of the conserved phenylalanine or tryptophan, so this is likely a read error. The chain combines TRBV5-1 with TRBJ1-1; D may be TRBD1 (6 bases). The germline V and J ends were trimmed by 4 bases and 0 bases, with 7 bases remaining between them. The CDR3 contains 13 residues. Germline V gives CDR1 SGHRS, CDR2 YFSETQ. CDR3 nucleotides: TGCGCCAGCAGCCGACAGGTGAACACTGAAGCTTTCGTT. Amino acids: CASSRQVNTEAFV.

On this clonotype: The junction shows a germline mismatch at one end, possibly a read error. V gene TRBV5-1 combines with J gene TRBJ2-3; D unclear. Germline V gene lookup returns CDR1 SGHRS and CDR2 YFSETQ. This CDR3 contains 17 residues. The CDR3 region has the DNA TGCGCCAGCGGCTTGGCCGTGATAGCCCCTAGCACAGATACGCAGTATTTT. This encodes CASGLAVIAPSTDTQYF.

This chain links TRBV19 with TRBJ2-1, with 10 bases fitting TRBD2. Trimming cost V 1 base and J 8 bases; bases outside gene matches: 5. CDR3 length: 15 amino acids. Germline V lookup: CDR1 LNHDA, CDR2 SQIVND (reference sequence). This CDR3 reads CASSIGAGGPDEQFF. In DNA, the CDR3 is TGTGCCAGTAGTATAGGAGCGGGGGGGCCGGATGAGCAGTTCTTC.

Only one count was recorded for this clonotype. One end of the junction does not line up with germline, which may come from a read error. V usage is TRBV7-8 and J usage is TRBJ2-7; D unclear. CDR1 and CDR2 from the germline V gene are SGHVS and FQNEAQ. This CDR3 has 11 residues. CDR3 amino acids: CAGSLVNEQYF. The CDR3 DNA reads TGTGCCGGCAGCTTAGTGAACGAGCAGTACTTC.

This clonotype was counted between two and nine times. V is TRBV2 and J is TRBJ2-6; a possible D gene is TRBD1 (6 bases). Germline lookup yields CDR1 SNHLY and CDR2 FYNNEI. The CDR3 spans 15 residues. Deletions cut 6 bases from V and 6 bases from J, with 15 bases between. Here the CDR3 DNA reads TGTGCCAGCAGCGACAGGTCCGTTGCGGCCAACGTCCTGACTTTC. Translation: CASSDRSVAANVLTF.

Worth noting for this clonotype: Just one base apart from a much larger clone, this may be a read error. The V gene is TRBV6-1, the J gene TRBJ1-1; tentative D call: TRBD1 (5 bases). The length of the CDR3 is 14 residues. The germline V gene has CDR1 MNHNS and CDR2 SASEGT. CDR3 nucleotide sequence: TGTGCCGGCAGTGTACTGGGGCGGAACACTGAAGCTTTCTTT. Translated, it gives CAGSVLGRNTEAFF.